This T cell receptor beta chain was sequenced during a study of CD8 T cells in Susac syndrome. Random-hexamer reverse transcription was applied to about 0.45 to 1 ug RNA. TCRdb called the immunoSEQ multiplex PCR reads again in MiXCR, with one record for every CDR3 protein. Among about 240,000 distinct CDR3 sequences listed, 96% were seen once. This CDR3 is 13 amino acids long. Trimming pared 6 bases from V and 3 bases from J, leaving 12 bases between. Looked up from germline, CDR1 is SQVTM and CDR2 is ANQGSEA. The source of this sequence is a human donor with Susac syndrome. Sequencing was performed on CD4+ T cells from PBMCs. The gene calls are TRBV29-1 and TRBJ1-5; TRBD1 is a possible D gene (5 bases). CDR3 region: CSVWDGDNQPQHF. In DNA form, the CDR3 reads TGCAGCGTGTGGGACGGCGACAATCAGCCCCAGCATTTT.